The clone carrying this TCR beta chain is classed as large. As yet, its antigen is unknown. Libraries were prepared by immunoSEQ multiplex PCR; TCRdb keeps only in-frame clonotypes and omits some of them. This table holds roughly 2,200 clones, roughly 29% found once. This entry belongs to a study of T cells in localized non-small cell lung cancer. Overall study findings and caveats: Among the tissues sampled, uninvolved adjacent lung had the highest T cell clonality, above tumor.

CDR3 length equals 14 residues. Trimming removed 8 bases from V and 2 bases from J, with 15 bases in between. CDR1 and CDR2 from the germline V gene are KGHSH and LQKENI. The chain couples TRBV18 to TRBJ2-5, with D tentatively TRBD1 (5 bases). The clonotype originates from a female donor over 55 with stage I squamous cell lung carcinoma. The sequencing here drew on normal lung tissue next to the tumor, taken before any cancer treatment. CDR3 DNA: TGTGCCAGCACTACTCTGACAGTTCAAGAGACCCAGTACTTC. It translates to CASTTLTVQETQYF.